The source of this T cell receptor beta chain is a study of CD8 T cell repertoires and HIV-1 epitope variants. Whole-study context: Twenty-five autologous and known Gag and Nef epitope variant peptides each stimulated T cells separately.

A word on this clone: Antigen unknown.

Data came from immunoSEQ multiplex PCR; TCRdb stores just in-frame clones and leaves some out. The sample has 5,000 or so clones; roughly 64% are singletons. The receptor was isolated from a male donor with HIV. Sequencing was done on a sample of cultured CD8+ T cells derived from PBMCs.

Written as DNA, the CDR3 is TGTGCCAGCCGATCAGGGGGCAGGGGTAGCAATCAGCCCCAGCATTTT. Translated, it gives CASRSGGRGSNQPQHF. The chain links TRBV27 to TRBJ1-5; 8 bases match TRBD1. The CDR3 length is 16 residues. From germline, CDR1 is MNHEY and CDR2 SMNVEV (reference sequence). The trim removed 8 bases at V and 0 bases at J, leaving 9 bases unmatched.